This T cell receptor beta chain came from a study of beta chain features in type 1 diabetes. At the level of the study: In all, approximately 110 million sorted cells from all samples were analyzed.

Findings and limits, study-wide: Shortening of TCRB CDR3s, moderate but significant, appeared in all four CD4+ subsets of Type 1 diabetes patients.

Every isolated RNA sample was fully reverse transcribed, so sequencing captured expressed TCRB transcripts. The protocol was immunoSEQ multiplex PCR, while the TCRdb copy is restricted to in-frame clones and leaves out a portion. The data contain more than 250,000 clones, 14% to 15% of them singletons. This CDR3 is 13 amino acids long. Germline-derived CDR1 and CDR2 are GTSNPN and SVGIG (reference sequence). The junction had 8 bases not matched to a gene; V was cut back by 7 bases and J by 4 bases. One heparinised blood draw averaging around 0.12 L was given by each donor. Comments on this clone: The antigen is unknown.

The sequencing sample was made of naive CD4+ T cells from blood. The sequence derives from a man between 18 and 35 years old with type 1 diabetes. The chain uses TRBV30 and TRBJ1-1, with 8 bases lining up with TRBD1. CDR3 nucleotides: TGTGCCTCGGACAGGGTGGGAGGCACTGAAGCTTTCTTT. Translation gives CASDRVGGTEAFF.